Each of the 20 T cell receptor beta chains below was sequenced from the same sample in a study of long-term antiretroviral therapy in people with HIV. Samples were assayed with immunoSEQ v3.0 at survey level. Profiled with immunoSEQ multiplex PCR; TCRdb holds only in-frame clones, not every one. The sample has fewer than 20,000 clones, around 73% seen once. Sequencing was performed on unsorted PBMCs, taken 0.3 years after starting antiretroviral therapy. These receptor sequences come from a woman aged 45-59 years with HIV.

This clone was found a few times. The same CDR3 arises from other DNA sequences in this sample as well. V and J are TRBV4-1 and TRBJ1-2, with D possibly being TRBD1 (6 bases). This CDR3 has 12 amino acids. V shed 1 base and J shed 7 bases, with 7 bases lying between them. Germline loops: CDR1 MGHRA, CDR2 YSYEKL. The CDR3 DNA is TGCGCCAGCAGCCAAGCAGGGGCTGGCTACACCTTC. Protein sequence: CASSQAGAGYTF.

This chain uses TRBV19 with TRBJ2-7; 7 bases agree with TRBD1. J was trimmed by 3 bases and V by 3 bases; bases with no gene match: 5. The germline gives CDR1 LNHDA, CDR2 SQIVND (reference sequence). The CDR3 extends over 14 amino acids. The CDR3 region is CASSMPNRGYEQYV. DNA of the CDR3: TGTGCCAGTAGTATGCCCAACAGGGGCTACGAGCAGTACGTC.

The V and J genes are TRBV7-9 and TRBJ2-5; tentatively, D is TRBD1 or TRBD2 (7 bases each). Per germline, CDR1 SEHNR and CDR2 FQNEAQ (reference sequence). This CDR3 has 16 residues. The ends were cut back, 4 bases at V and 3 bases at J, with 18 bases in the middle. CDR3 DNA sequence: TGTGCCAGCAGCTACCGAACAGGGGCGGGGGAAGAGACCCAGTACTTC. As protein: CASSYRTGAGEETQYF.

The chain couples TRBV10-2 to TRBJ1-1; the match to TRBD1 covers 9 bases. The CDR3 has 14 residues. Trimming cost V 6 bases and J 1 base; bases outside gene matches: 3. Germline CDR1 and CDR2: WSHSY and SAAADI. The CDR3, as DNA: TGCGCCAGCAGAAAACAGGGGGCGAACACTGAAGCTTTCTTT. It encodes CASRKQGANTEAFF.

V gene TRBV5-6 combines with J gene TRBJ1-5; D perhaps matches TRBD1 (5 bases). The V and J ends lost 2 bases and 7 bases respectively, with 10 bases between them. The CDR3 length is 13 residues. Looked up from germline, CDR1 is SGHDT and CDR2 is YYEEEE. The CDR3 DNA reads TGTGCCAGCAGCTTAGGGAGGGACCAGCCCCAGCATTTT. Translated: CASSLGRDQPQHF.

This clone was observed once. This sequence joins TRBV2 and TRBJ1-4; 7 positions match TRBD1. Germline CDR1 is SNHLY and CDR2 is FYNNEI. V was pared by 8 bases and J by 4 bases, with 7 bases of the junction left unmatched. This CDR3 is built from 14 residues. This CDR3 reads CASHGTAFNEKLFF. The CDR3 DNA reads as TGTGCCAGCCATGGGACAGCTTTTAATGAAAAACTGTTTTTT.

J is TRBJ2-2 and V is TRBV19; D is undetermined. V lost 1 base and J 2 bases, leaving 8 bases between the germline ends. This CDR3 is 15 amino acids long. Germline V CDR1 and CDR2: LNHDA, SQIVND (reference sequence). The CDR3: CASSIGAENTGELFF. The CDR3 region has the DNA TGTGCCAGTAGTATAGGGGCAGAAAACACCGGGGAGCTGTTTTTT.

This chain links TRBV7-9 with TRBJ1-3; the D gene is possibly TRBD1 (5 bases). Germline CDR1 is SEHNR and CDR2 is FQNEAQ (reference sequence). The CDR3 sequence is 15 residues long. Trimming cost V 2 bases and J 2 bases, with 10 bases left between them. CDR3 bases: TGTGCCAGCAGCTTATTGGGGCAACCTGGAAACACCATATATTTT. Translation gives CASSLLGQPGNTIYF.

This chain connects TRBV6-5 to TRBJ2-2; D gene uncertain. The CDR3 covers 15 residues. V dropped 2 bases and J dropped 4 bases, with 11 bases sitting between them. Per germline, CDR1 MNHEY and CDR2 SVGAGI. CDR3: CASSYQDSSTGELFF. CDR3 nucleotide sequence: TGTGCCAGCAGTTACCAGGATTCGAGCACCGGGGAGCTGTTTTTT.

This chain joins TRBV18 and TRBJ2-5; 10 bases are shared with TRBD2. From germline, CDR1 is KGHSH and CDR2 LQKENI. There are 17 residues in the CDR3. J gave up 6 bases and V 3 bases, and 13 bases lay outside the gene matches. The CDR3 sequence: CASSPSSGGMLGQTQYF. DNA of the CDR3: TGTGCCAGCTCACCGTCTAGCGGGGGCATGTTGGGACAGACCCAGTACTTC. Full variable domain (missing parts from reference TRBV18 and TRBJ2-5): NAGVMQNPRHLVRRRGQEARLRCSPMKGHSHVYWYRQLPEEGLKFMVYLQKENIIDESGMPKERFSAEFPKEGPSILRIQQVVRGDSAAYFCASSPSSGGMLGQTQYFGPGTRLLVL.

The chain recombines TRBV19 with TRBJ1-1; D not certain. The CDR3 totals 16 residues. In germline, CDR1 is LNHDA, CDR2 SQIVND (reference sequence). V lost 5 bases and J lost 4, with 20 bases in between. In nucleotides, the CDR3 is TGTGCCAGTAGTCTCCAGACGGCCGCGGTAGGCACTGAAGCTTTCTTT. Protein sequence: CASSLQTAAVGTEAFF.

V gene TRBV2 combines with J gene TRBJ2-7; D is undetermined. Germline CDR1 and CDR2: SNHLY and FYNNEI. Between the trimmed V and J ends, which lost 4 bases and 3 bases, there was a span of 1 base. The CDR3 is 10 residues long. This CDR3 reads CASSVYEQYV. The CDR3 DNA sequence: TGTGCCAGCAGTGTCTACGAGCAGTACGTC.

This clone was detected once. The V and J genes are TRBV9 and TRBJ2-5; either TRBD1 or TRBD2 may fit D (6 bases each). Trimming took off 0 bases at V and 4 bases at J, with 19 bases between the two ends. Germline V gene data show CDR1 as SGDLS and CDR2 as YYNGEE. The CDR3 has 17 residues. CDR3 DNA: TGTGCCAGCAGCGTAGGCTCCGGCGGGACACATATAGAGACCCAGTACTTC. This translates into CASSVGSGGTHIETQYF.

The chain has TRBV27 and TRBJ2-1; 7 bases align to TRBD2. This CDR3 contains 13 residues. Unmatched junction bases numbered 7, after V lost 4 bases and J lost 10 bases. The germline V gene has CDR1 MNHEY and CDR2 SMNVEV (reference sequence). The CDR3 sequence: CASSSDTGGEQFF. Written as DNA, the CDR3 is TGTGCCAGCAGTTCGGACACGGGAGGCGAGCAGTTCTTC.

The V and J genes are TRBV10-1 and TRBJ2-7; 7 bases line up with TRBD2. V lost 6 bases to trimming and J lost 5 bases; unmatched junction nucleotides: 7. CDR3 length: 13 residues. Germline V lookup: CDR1 WNHNN, CDR2 SYGVQD (reference sequence). Here the CDR3 DNA reads TGCGCCAGCAGCGGGAGGCCGATGGACGAGCAGTACTTC. It encodes CASSGRPMDEQYF.

The genes are TRBV5-1 and TRBJ1-3; TRBD1 is a possible D gene (6 bases). The CDR3 runs 15 residues. CDR1 and CDR2 (germline): SGHRS, YFSETQ. Trimming shortened V by 5 bases and J by 0 bases, and 12 bases separated the two germline ends. The CDR3 coding sequence is TGCGCCAGCAGGTCGGACAGTGGCTCTGGAAACACCATATATTTT. Its translation is CASRSDSGSGNTIYF.

J is TRBJ2-7 and V is TRBV10-1; maybe TRBD2 (6 bases). This CDR3 is built from 13 residues. Germline CDR1 is WNHNN and CDR2 is SYGVQD (reference sequence). V dropped 6 bases and J dropped 3 bases, with 12 bases sitting between them. The CDR3 protein is CASSQRLDYEQYF. The CDR3 region has the DNA TGCGCCAGCAGCCAGAGACTAGACTACGAGCAGTACTTC.

V is TRBV10-3 and J is TRBJ1-1, with D possibly being TRBD1 (5 bases). The germline V and J ends were trimmed by 4 bases and 3 bases, with 12 bases remaining between them. Germline V CDR1 and CDR2: ENHRY, SYGVKD. This CDR3 contains 14 residues. CDR3 amino acids: CAISGSGSDTEAFF. DNA for the CDR3: TGTGCCATCAGTGGGTCAGGGTCGGACACTGAAGCTTTCTTT.

This chain links TRBV12-5 with TRBJ2-7; TRBD1 aligns across 9 bases. CDR3 size: 15 residues. CDR1 LGHNT and CDR2 FRNRAP come from the germline V gene. J was trimmed by 2 bases and V by 6 bases; bases with no gene match: 8. The CDR3 here is CASGLTQGATYEQYV. The CDR3 coding sequence is TGTGCTAGTGGCCTCACACAGGGGGCAACCTACGAGCAGTACGTC.

This chain links TRBV30 with TRBJ1-1, with a possible D match to TRBD1 (5 bases). V was shortened by 2 bases and J by 1 base, with 8 bases between the two germline ends. This CDR3 is 13 amino acids long. Germline-derived CDR1 and CDR2 are GTSNPN and SVGIG (reference sequence). The CDR3 here is CAWSSGGNTEAFF. For the CDR3, the DNA is TGTGCCTGGAGTTCTGGGGGGAACACTGAAGCTTTCTTT.